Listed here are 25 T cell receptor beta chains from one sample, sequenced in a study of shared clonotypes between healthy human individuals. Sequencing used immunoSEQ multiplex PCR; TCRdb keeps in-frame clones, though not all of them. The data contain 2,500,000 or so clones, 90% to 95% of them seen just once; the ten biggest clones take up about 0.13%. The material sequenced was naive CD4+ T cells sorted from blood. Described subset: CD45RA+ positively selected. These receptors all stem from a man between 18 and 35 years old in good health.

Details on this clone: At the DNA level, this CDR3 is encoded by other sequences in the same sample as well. CDR3 loop: CASSYRTENTEAFF. CDR3 nucleotides: TGTGCCAGCAGTTATCGCACGGAGAACACTGAAGCTTTCTTT. The V and J genes are TRBV6-5 and TRBJ1-1; D gene ambiguous. The CDR3 covers 14 residues. The V gene lost 3 bases and the J gene lost 1 base, with 9 bases spanning the gap. The germline V gene has CDR1 MNHEY and CDR2 SVGAGI.

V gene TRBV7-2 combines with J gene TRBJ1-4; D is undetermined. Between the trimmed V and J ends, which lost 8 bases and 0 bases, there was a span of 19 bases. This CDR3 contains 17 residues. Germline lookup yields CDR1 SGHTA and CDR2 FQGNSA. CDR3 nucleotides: TGTGCCAGCGGCCTAGGAGTACCCCGCGCAACTAATGAAAAACTGTTTTTT. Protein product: CASGLGVPRATNEKLFF.

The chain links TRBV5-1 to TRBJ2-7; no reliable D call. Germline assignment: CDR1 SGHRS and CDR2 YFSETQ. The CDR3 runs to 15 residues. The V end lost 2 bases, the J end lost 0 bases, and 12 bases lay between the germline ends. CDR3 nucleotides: TGCGCCAGCAGCTTCGGTGACGTCCTCTCCTACGAGCAGTACTTC. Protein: CASSFGDVLSYEQYF.

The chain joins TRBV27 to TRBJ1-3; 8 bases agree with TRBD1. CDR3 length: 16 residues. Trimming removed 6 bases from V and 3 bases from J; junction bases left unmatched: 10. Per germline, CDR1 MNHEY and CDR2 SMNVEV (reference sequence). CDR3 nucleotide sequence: TGTGCCAGCAGGGGGACAGGACAGGGTCATGGAAACACCATATATTTT. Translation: CASRGTGQGHGNTIYF.

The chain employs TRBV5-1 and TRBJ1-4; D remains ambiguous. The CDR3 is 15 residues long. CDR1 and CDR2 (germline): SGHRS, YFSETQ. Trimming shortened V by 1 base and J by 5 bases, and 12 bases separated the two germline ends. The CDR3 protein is CASSLLGDPNEKLFF. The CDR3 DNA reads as TGCGCCAGCAGCTTGTTGGGAGACCCAAATGAAAAACTGTTTTTT.

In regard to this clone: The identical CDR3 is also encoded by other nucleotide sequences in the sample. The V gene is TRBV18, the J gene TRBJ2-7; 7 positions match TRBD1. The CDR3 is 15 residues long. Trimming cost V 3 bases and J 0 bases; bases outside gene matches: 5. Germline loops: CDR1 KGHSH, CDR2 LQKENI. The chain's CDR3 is CASSPGQRSSYEQYF. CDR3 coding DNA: TGTGCCAGCTCACCGGGACAGAGGAGCTCCTACGAGCAGTACTTC.

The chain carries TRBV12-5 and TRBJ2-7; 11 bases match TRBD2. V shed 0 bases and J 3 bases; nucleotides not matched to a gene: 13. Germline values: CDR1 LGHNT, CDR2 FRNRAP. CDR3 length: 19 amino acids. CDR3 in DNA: TGTGCTAGTGGTTTGGTAGGGTTCACAACTAGCGGGAGTTTCTACGAGCAGTACTTC. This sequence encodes CASGLVGFTTSGSFYEQYF.

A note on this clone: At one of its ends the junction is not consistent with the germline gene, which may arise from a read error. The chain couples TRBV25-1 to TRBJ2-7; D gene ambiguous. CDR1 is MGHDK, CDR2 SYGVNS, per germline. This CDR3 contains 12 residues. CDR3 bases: TGTGCCAACAGTCAGCTTGCCTACGAGCAGTACTTC. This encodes CANSQLAYEQYF.

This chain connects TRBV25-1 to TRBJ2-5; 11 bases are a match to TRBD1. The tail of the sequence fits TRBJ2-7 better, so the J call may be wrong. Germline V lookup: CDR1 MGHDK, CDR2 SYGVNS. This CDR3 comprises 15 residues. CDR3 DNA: TGTGCCAGCAGTAAAGGACAGGGGGCGCATTACGAGCAGTACTTC. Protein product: CASSKGQGAHYEQYF.

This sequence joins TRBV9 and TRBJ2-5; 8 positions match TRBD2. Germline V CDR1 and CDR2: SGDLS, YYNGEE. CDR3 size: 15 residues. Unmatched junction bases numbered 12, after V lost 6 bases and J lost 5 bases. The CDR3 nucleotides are TGTGCCAGCAACCCCAGCGGGGGAGGCGGGGAGACCCAGTACTTC. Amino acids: CASNPSGGGGETQYF.

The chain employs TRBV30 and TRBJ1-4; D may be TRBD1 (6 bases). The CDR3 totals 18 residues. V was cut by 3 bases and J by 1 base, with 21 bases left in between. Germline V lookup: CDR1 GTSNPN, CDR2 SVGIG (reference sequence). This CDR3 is CAWRDSTGLAETNEKLFF. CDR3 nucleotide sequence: TGTGCCTGGAGGGACTCTACAGGGCTGGCGGAAACTAATGAAAAACTGTTTTTT. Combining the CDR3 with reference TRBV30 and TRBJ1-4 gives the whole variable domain SQTIHQWPATLVQPVGSPLSLECTVEGTSNPNLYWYRQAAGRGLQLLFYSVGIGQISSEVPQNLSASRPQDRQFILSSKKLLLSDSGFYLCAWRDSTGLAETNEKLFFGSGTQLSVL.

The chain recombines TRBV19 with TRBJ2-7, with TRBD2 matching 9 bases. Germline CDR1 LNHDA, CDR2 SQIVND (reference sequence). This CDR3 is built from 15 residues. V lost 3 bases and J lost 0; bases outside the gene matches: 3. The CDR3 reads CASSMGLASSYEQYF. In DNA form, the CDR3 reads TGTGCCAGTAGTATGGGACTAGCCTCCTCCTACGAGCAGTACTTC.

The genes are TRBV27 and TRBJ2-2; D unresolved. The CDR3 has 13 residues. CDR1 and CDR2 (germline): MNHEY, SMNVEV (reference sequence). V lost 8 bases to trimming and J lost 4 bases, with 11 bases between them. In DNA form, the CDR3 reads TGTGCCAGCGGCGAGTGGGTCACCGGGGAGCTGTTTTTT. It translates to CASGEWVTGELFF.

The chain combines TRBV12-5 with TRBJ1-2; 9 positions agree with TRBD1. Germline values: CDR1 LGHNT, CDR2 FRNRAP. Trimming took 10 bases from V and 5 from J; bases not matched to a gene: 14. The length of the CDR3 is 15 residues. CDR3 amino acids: CANDLRTGEWYGYTF. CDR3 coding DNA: TGTGCTAACGACCTTCGGACAGGGGAGTGGTATGGCTACACCTTC. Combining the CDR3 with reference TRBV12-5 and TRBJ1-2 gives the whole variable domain DARVTQTPRHKVTEMGQEVTMRCQPILGHNTVFWYRQTMMQGLELLAYFRNRAPLDDSGMPKDRFSAEMPDATLATLKIQPSEPRDSAVYFCANDLRTGEWYGYTFGSGTRLTVV.

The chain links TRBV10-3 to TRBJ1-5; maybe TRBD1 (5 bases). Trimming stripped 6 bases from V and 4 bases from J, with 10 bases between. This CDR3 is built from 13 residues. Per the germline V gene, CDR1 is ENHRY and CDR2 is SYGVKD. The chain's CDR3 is CAIRPDSNQPQHF. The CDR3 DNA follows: TGTGCCATCAGACCCGACAGTAATCAGCCCCAGCATTTT.

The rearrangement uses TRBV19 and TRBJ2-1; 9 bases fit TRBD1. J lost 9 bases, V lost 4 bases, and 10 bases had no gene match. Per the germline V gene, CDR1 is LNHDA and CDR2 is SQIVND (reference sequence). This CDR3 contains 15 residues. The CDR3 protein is CASSNPGTGNFEQFF. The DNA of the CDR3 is TGTGCCAGTAGTAACCCCGGGACAGGGAATTTTGAGCAGTTCTTC.

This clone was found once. CDR3 sequence (DNA): TGTGCCAGCAGTTTAAAGGGTGCAGGGGGCTATGGCTACACCTTC. Amino acid sequence: CASSLKGAGGYGYTF. The V call is TRBV28, the J call TRBJ1-2, with 7 bases fitting TRBD1. The germline gives CDR1 MDHEN, CDR2 SYDVKM. The CDR3 runs to 15 residues. The V segment lost 2 bases and the J segment 4 bases; nucleotides outside the gene matches: 7.

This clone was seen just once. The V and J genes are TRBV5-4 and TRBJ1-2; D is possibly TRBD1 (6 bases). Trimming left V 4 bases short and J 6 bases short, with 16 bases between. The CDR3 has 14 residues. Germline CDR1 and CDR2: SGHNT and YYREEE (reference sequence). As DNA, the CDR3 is TGTGCCAGCAGCGGAATGCACAGGGTAAATGGCTACACCTTC. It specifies CASSGMHRVNGYTF.

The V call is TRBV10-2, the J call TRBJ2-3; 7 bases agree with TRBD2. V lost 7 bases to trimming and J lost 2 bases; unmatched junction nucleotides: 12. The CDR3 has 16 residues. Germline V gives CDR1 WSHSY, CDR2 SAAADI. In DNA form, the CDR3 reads TGCGCCAGCACGTGGGAGCGGGACGGGGACACAGATACGCAGTATTTT. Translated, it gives CASTWERDGDTDTQYF.

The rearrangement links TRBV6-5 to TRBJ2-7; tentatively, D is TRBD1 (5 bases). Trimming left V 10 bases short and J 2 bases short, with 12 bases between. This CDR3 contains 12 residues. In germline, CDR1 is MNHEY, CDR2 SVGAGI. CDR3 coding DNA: TGTGCCACCTGGCAGGGTCCCTACGAGCAGTACTTC. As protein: CATWQGPYEQYF.

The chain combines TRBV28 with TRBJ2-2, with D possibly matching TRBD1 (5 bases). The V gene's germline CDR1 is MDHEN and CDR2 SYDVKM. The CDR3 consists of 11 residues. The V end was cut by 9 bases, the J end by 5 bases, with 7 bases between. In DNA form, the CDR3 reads TGTGCCAGTGCAGGGACCGGGGAGCTGTTTTTT. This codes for CASAGTGELFF.

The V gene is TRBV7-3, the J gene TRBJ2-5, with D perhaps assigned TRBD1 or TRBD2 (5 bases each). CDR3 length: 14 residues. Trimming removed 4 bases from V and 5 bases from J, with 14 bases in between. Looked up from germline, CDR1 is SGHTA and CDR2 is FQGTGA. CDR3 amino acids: CASSSGAPAETQYF. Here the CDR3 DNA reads TGTGCCAGCAGCTCCGGGGCCCCGGCCGAGACCCAGTACTTC.

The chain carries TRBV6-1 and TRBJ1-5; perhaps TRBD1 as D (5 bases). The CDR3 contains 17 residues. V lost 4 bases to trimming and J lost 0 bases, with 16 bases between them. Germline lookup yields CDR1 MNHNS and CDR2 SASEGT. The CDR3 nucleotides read TGTGCCAGCAGTGGGGGGGACGGCACAATTAGCAATCAGCCCCAGCATTTT. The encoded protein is CASSGGDGTISNQPQHF.

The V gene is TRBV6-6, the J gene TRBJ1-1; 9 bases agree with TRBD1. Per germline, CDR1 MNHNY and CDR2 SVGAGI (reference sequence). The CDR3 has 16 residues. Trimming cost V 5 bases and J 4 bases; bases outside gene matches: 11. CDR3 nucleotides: TGTGCCAGCAGTCTCCGGACAGGGGAGGGGATCACTGAAGCTTTCTTT. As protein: CASSLRTGEGITEAFF.

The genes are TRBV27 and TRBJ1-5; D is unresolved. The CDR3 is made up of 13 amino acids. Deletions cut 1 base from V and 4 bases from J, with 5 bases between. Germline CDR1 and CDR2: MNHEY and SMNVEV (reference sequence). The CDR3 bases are TGTGCCAGCAGTTTATATCCGAATCAGCCCCAGCATTTT. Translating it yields CASSLYPNQPQHF.